This TCR beta chain was sequenced for a study of cytomegalovirus exposure and HLA in healthy donors. Across the whole study: Of over 350 genotyped donors, roughly 80% grouped in the Caucasian-associated ancestry cluster. Study findings and constraints: Rarity held for most TCR sequences, but there were some public TCRs that occurred in many donors. The investigators catalogued 150 to 200 TCR beta chains as cytomegalovirus-associated.

Note on this clone: The antigen is unknown.

PCR involved 60 Vbeta and 13 Jbeta primers. Some clones are missing from TCRdb's copy, which holds only in-frame ones; the method was immunoSEQ multiplex PCR. The sample yields approximately 160,000 clones, 82% seen once. The CDR3 has 15 residues. The junction had 7 bases not matched to a gene; V was cut back by 0 bases and J by 9 bases. Germline V gives CDR1 SGHRS, CDR2 YFSETQ. This clonotype was sampled from a girl aged 2 to 9 in good health and CMV-seropositive. V is TRBV5-1 and J is TRBJ2-1; the match to TRBD2 covers 9 bases. Input material: PBMCs. CDR3 in DNA: TGCGCCAGCAGCTTGGGACTAGCGGCCCGGGTTGAGCAGTTCTTC. As protein: CASSLGLAARVEQFF.